One and the same sample provided the 5 T cell receptor beta chains below, sequenced in a study of cytomegalovirus exposure and HLA in healthy donors. The study ran its PCR with 60 Vbeta and 13 Jbeta primers. The data were produced by immunoSEQ multiplex PCR, yet TCRdb's version contains in-frame clones alone and is incomplete. The repertoire holds roughly 190,000 clones, with 81% as singletons. Sequencing was carried out using PBMCs. These receptor sequences come from a man aged 40-49 years in good health and CMV-seropositive.

This clone was seen more than once but under ten times. The chain links TRBV10-1 to TRBJ2-3, with a possible D match to TRBD2 (5 bases). CDR1 and CDR2 (germline): WNHNN, SYGVQD (reference sequence). V was trimmed by 2 bases and J by 8 bases, leaving 11 bases between them. The length of the CDR3 is 13 residues. In DNA, the CDR3 is TGCGCCAGCAGTGAGCGGGGATACGGTACGCAGTATTTT. Its protein is CASSERGYGTQYF.

The gene calls are TRBV7-2 and TRBJ1-2; the D gene is possibly TRBD1 (5 bases). The CDR3 totals 16 residues. Germline assignment: CDR1 SGHTA and CDR2 FQGNSA. V lost 5 bases and J lost 4, with 20 bases in between. The CDR3 sequence: CASSATIETGGYGYTF. For the CDR3, the DNA is TGTGCCAGCAGCGCCACAATCGAAACAGGCGGCTATGGCTACACCTTC.

This chain connects TRBV6-5 to TRBJ2-7; TRBD2 might be the D (5 bases). From germline, CDR1 is MNHEY and CDR2 SVGAGI. The length of the CDR3 is 12 residues. Trimming left V 5 bases short and J 2 bases short, with 7 bases between. In DNA, the CDR3 is TGTGCCAGCAGTGACGGGACCTACGAGCAGTACTTC. Translation gives CASSDGTYEQYF.

The genes are TRBV10-2 and TRBJ2-7; the D gene is possibly TRBD1 (5 bases). Germline V lookup: CDR1 WSHSY, CDR2 SAAADI. V was clipped by 2 bases and J by 3 bases, with 8 bases between them. The CDR3 runs to 13 residues. The DNA of the CDR3 is TGCGCCAGCAGTGAGGGCCAGGGCTACGAGCAGTACTTC. It specifies CASSEGQGYEQYF.

The chain couples TRBV9 to TRBJ2-7; 15 bases are a match to TRBD2. V lost 3 bases and J lost 6; bases outside the gene matches: 4. The CDR3 contains 15 residues. The V gene's germline CDR1 is SGDLS and CDR2 YYNGEE. This CDR3 is CASSARTSGGGEQYF. The DNA of the CDR3 is TGTGCCAGCAGCGCCCGGACTAGCGGGGGGGGCGAGCAGTACTTC.